The next 7 T cell receptor beta chains were all read from a single sample in a study of blood T cells in healthy people across ages. It was with a sample-barcoded 5' primer and a J-beta primer mix that a second PCR of roughly 7 to 12 cycles was run. One entry per CDR3 protein, called by TCRdb with MiXCR from the 5' RACE reads. The sample comprises fewer than 800,000 distinct CDR3 sequences, around half of which are singletons, and approximately 32% rests with the top ten. Input material: blood. The receptors shown here come from a woman aged 55-70 years in good health.

The chain joins TRBV18 to TRBJ2-5; 10 bases are a match to TRBD1. CDR1 is KGHSH, CDR2 LQKENI, per germline. This CDR3 is built from 15 residues. The ends lost 3 bases at V and 2 bases at J; junction bases unmatched: 3. DNA of the CDR3: TGTGCCAGCTCACCCCGGGACAGGGGACAAGAGACCCAGTACTTC. It encodes CASSPRDRGQETQYF.

The rearrangement joins TRBV28 to TRBJ2-1, with TRBD2 identical over 9 bases. V lost 5 bases, J lost 8 bases, and 4 bases stayed unmatched. Germline lookup yields CDR1 MDHEN and CDR2 SYDVKM. This CDR3 spans 13 amino acids. The CDR3 loop is CASSRSGSYEQFF. The CDR3 DNA reads TGTGCCAGCAGTCGTAGCGGGAGCTATGAGCAGTTCTTC.

This chain links TRBV6-1 with TRBJ2-2; no firm D call. The CDR3 runs 13 residues. From germline, CDR1 is MNHNS and CDR2 SASEGT. V was shortened by 9 bases and J by 0 bases, with 8 bases between the two germline ends. The CDR3 protein is CARENPNTGELFF. In nucleotides, the CDR3 is TGTGCCAGGGAGAATCCGAACACCGGGGAGCTGTTTTTT.

This clonotype has a handful of counts. V usage is TRBV6-2 or TRBV6-3 and J usage is TRBJ2-4; 8 bases match TRBD1. The assigned J gene may be wrong: the sequence end matches TRBJ2-7 better. CDR1 is MNHEY, CDR2 SVGEGT, per germline. The CDR3 totals 15 residues. Here the CDR3 reads CASRPTGTGLYEQYF. The CDR3 DNA follows: TGTGCCAGCAGGCCCACCGGGACAGGACTCTACGAGCAGTACTTC.

This clonotype was seen a few times. The chain employs TRBV18 and TRBJ1-2; D is undetermined. V was cut by 1 base and J by 7 bases, with 16 bases left in between. The CDR3 is made up of 15 amino acids. Germline CDR1 KGHSH, CDR2 LQKENI. This chain's CDR3 is CASSPRREASTGYTF. CDR3 sequence (DNA): TGTGCCAGCTCACCACGGCGGGAGGCCTCTACTGGCTACACCTTC.

The chain has TRBV20-1 and TRBJ2-7; D is unclear. The CDR3 runs to 12 residues. With 4 bases removed from V and 1 base from J, the gap between germline ends came to 8 bases. Germline lookup yields CDR1 DFQATT and CDR2 SNEGSKA (reference sequence). The chain's CDR3 is CSAKYISYEQYF. CDR3 DNA sequence: TGCAGTGCTAAATACATATCCTACGAGCAGTACTTC.

The chain combines TRBV24-1 with TRBJ2-1, with a weak D call TRBD1 (5 bases). The CDR3 has 18 amino acids. From germline, CDR1 is KGHDR and CDR2 SFDVKD. Between the trimmed V and J ends, which lost 3 bases and 3 bases, there was a span of 20 bases. CDR3 DNA sequence: TGTGCCACCAGTGATCCCACCTACGACAGTAGTAACTACAATGAGCAGTTCTTC. Residues: CATSDPTYDSSNYNEQFF.